The clone carrying this T cell receptor (beta chain) was observed a few times. The antigen is not known. This sample was included in a study of identical twins. Whole-study findings and limits: The study drew conclusions from cross-sectional statistical analysis, not from following the same donors.

The CDR3 is 16 residues long. Trimming pared 2 bases from V and 9 bases from J, leaving 20 bases between. Per the germline V gene, CDR1 is MNHEY and CDR2 is SMNVEV (reference sequence). Template switching, a step in the protocol, added a universal primer site, and cDNA carried unique molecular identifiers. TCRdb reprocessed the 5' RACE reads with MiXCR, giving one entry per CDR3 protein. The sample has about 890,000 distinct CDR3 sequences, about 12% seen once. This sample also appeared in a second study, on yellow fever vaccine responses in identical twins.

The chain recombines TRBV27 with TRBJ1-5; perhaps TRBD1 as D (6 bases). The sample consisted of PBMCs. The source is a woman under 30 in good health. CDR3 DNA: TGTGCCAGCAGTTTAGGGGGCGACCCGCTGAGCCGGCCCCAGCATTTT. Translated: CASSLGGDPLSRPQHF.